Listed below are T cell receptor beta chains from one sample, sequenced in a study of TIL therapy for anti-PD-1-resistant metastatic lung cancer. The method was immunoSEQ multiplex PCR; TCRdb's version includes in-frame clones alone and lacks a portion of them. Of approximately 47,000 clones in the sample, 80% to 90% were seen once. This material consisted of blood, taken at baseline. All receptors derive from a person aged 25 to 85 with non-small cell lung cancer. The CDR3 runs from the conserved cysteine through the conserved F or W. The D gene is left open where the match is weak. Clone size appears in some rows only: once, few, many, or a class for an expanded clone.

abundance | j_gene | v_gene | len | d_gene | CDR3aa | CDR3nt
- | TRBJ2-5 | TRBV7-9 | 14 | - | CASRTSGEQETQYF | TGTGCCAGCCGCACCAGTGGGGAGCAAGAGACCCAGTACTTC
once | TRBJ1-5 | TRBV6-4 | 15 | - | CASSDRSYSNQPQHF | TGTGCCAGCAGTGATCGGAGCTATAGCAATCAGCCCCAGCATTTT
- | TRBJ1-4 | TRBV5-6 | 16 | - | CASSPGRGTAHEKLFF | TGTGCCAGCAGCCCAGGGAGGGGGACGGCACATGAAAAACTGTTTTTT
- | TRBJ2-7 | TRBV7-2 | 18 | - | CASSLIGRGLASTYEQYF | TGTGCCAGCAGCTTAATTGGTAGGGGTCTAGCGAGTACCTACGAGCAGTACTTC
- | TRBJ1-5 | TRBV19 | 15 | TRBD1 | CASSIATGSNQPQHF | TGTGCCAGTAGTATCGCGACAGGGAGCAATCAGCCCCAGCATTTT
once | TRBJ1-5 | TRBV6-5 | 14 | TRBD1 | CASSRDRSNQPQHF | TGTGCCAGCAGTCGGGACAGGAGCAATCAGCCCCAGCATTTT
- | TRBJ1-6 | TRBV7-9 | 15 | - | CASSPWDTHNSPLHF | TGTGCCAGCAGCCCCTGGGACACCCATAATTCACCCCTCCACTTT
few | TRBJ2-7 | TRBV7-2 | 11 | - | CASSLGNEQYF | TGTGCCAGCAGCTTAGGGAACGAGCAGTACTTC
- | TRBJ1-6 | TRBV27 | 15 | - | CASTLGTNQNSPLHF | TGTGCCAGCACCCTCGGGACAAACCAGAATTCACCCCTCCACTTT
- | TRBJ2-2 | TRBV3-1/TRBV3-2 | 16 | TRBD2 | CASSQPGTTYTGELFF | TGTGCCAGCAGCCAACCCGGGACTACCTACACCGGGGAGCTGTTTTTT
- | TRBJ2-7 | TRBV28 | 11 | - | CASRTVGEQYF | TGTGCCAGCAGGACCGTCGGCGAGCAGTACTTC
- | TRBJ2-2 | TRBV6-6 | 16 | - | CASSTNRNSNTGELFF | TGTGCCAGCAGCACAAACAGGAACTCGAACACCGGGGAGCTGTTTTTT
- | TRBJ2-3 | TRBV3-1/TRBV3-2 | 16 | TRBD1 | CASSQWTGQGTYTQYF | TGTGCCAGCAGCCAATGGACGGGACAGGGGACATATACGCAGTATTTT
- | TRBJ2-3 | TRBV7-2 | 16 | - | CASSPLAISAPDTQYF | TGTGCCAGCAGCCCCCTAGCGATAAGCGCTCCAGATACGCAGTATTTT
- | TRBJ2-7 | TRBV7-2 | 16 | TRBD2 | CASSTGPASGSYEQYF | TGTGCCAGCAGCACCGGGCCCGCTAGCGGGAGCTACGAGCAGTACTTC
- | TRBJ2-3 | TRBV10-3 | 12 | - | CATSQTPDTQYF | TGTGCCACTTCGCAGACCCCAGATACGCAGTATTTT
medium-sized | TRBJ2-3 | TRBV6-4 | 14 | TRBD1 | CASSDGQGGDTQYF | TGTGCCAGCAGTGACGGACAGGGAGGAGATACGCAGTATTTT
- | TRBJ2-7 | TRBV5-1 | 14 | TRBD1 | CASSRKGDSYEQYF | TGCGCCAGCAGCCGGAAGGGGGACAGCTACGAGCAGTACTTC
- | TRBJ2-5 | TRBV27 | 18 | TRBD1 | CASSLVGREDRVQETQYF | TGTGCCAGCAGTTTAGTGGGCCGGGAAGACAGGGTGCAAGAGACCCAGTACTTC
once | TRBJ1-4 | TRBV7-9 | 14 | - | CASSSGLVNEKLFF | TGTGCCAGCAGCTCGGGCCTCGTTAATGAAAAACTGTTTTTT
few | TRBJ2-1 | TRBV11-2 | 18 | TRBD2 | CASSLGGGIASGKNEQFF | TGTGCCAGCAGCTTAGGGGGGGGTATCGCTAGCGGGAAGAATGAGCAGTTCTTC
- | TRBJ2-3 | TRBV2 | 16 | - | CASSKPTAGGTDTQYF | TGTGCCAGCAGCAAACCCACCGCAGGGGGCACAGATACGCAGTATTTT
- | TRBJ2-3 | TRBV9 | 21 | TRBD2 | CASSLAAVGLAGGPVTDTQYF | TGTGCCAGCAGCCTAGCGGCCGTGGGACTAGCGGGAGGGCCCGTGACAGATACGCAGTATTTT
- | TRBJ1-1 | TRBV28 | 15 | - | CASSLIGAAYTEAFF | TGTGCCAGCAGTTTGATAGGAGCGGCATACACTGAAGCTTTCTTT
- | TRBJ2-5 | TRBV20-1 | 13 | TRBD1 | CSASRQGQETQYF | TGCAGTGCTAGTCGACAGGGCCAAGAGACCCAGTACTTC
- | TRBJ2-1 | TRBV5-4 | 12 | - | CASSLIANEQFF | TGTGCCAGCAGCTTGATCGCGAATGAGCAGTTCTTC
- | TRBJ1-5 | TRBV5-5 | 13 | - | CASSLDSNQPQHF | TGTGCCAGCAGCTTGGATAGCAATCAGCCCCAGCATTTT
- | TRBJ2-3 | TRBV11-2 | 14 | - | CASSPIMGRPAQYF | TGTGCCAGCAGCCCTATCATGGGACGGCCGGCGCAGTATTTT
- | TRBJ2-5 | TRBV30 | 13 | - | CAHSPDRGSTQYF | TGTGCCCATAGCCCCGATCGGGGATCGACCCAGTACTTC
- | TRBJ2-7 | TRBV6-2/TRBV6-3 | 15 | - | CASSGTSGSSYEQYF | TGTGCCAGCAGTGGGACGTCGGGTAGCTCCTACGAGCAGTACTTC
- | TRBJ2-7 | TRBV4-3 | 17 | - | CASSQEVGAQSGGEQYF | TGCGCCAGCAGCCAAGAGGTGGGGGCGCAGTCTGGGGGCGAGCAGTACTTC
- | TRBJ1-3 | TRBV12-3/TRBV12-4 | 13 | TRBD1 | CASRPGQGSTIYF | TGTGCCAGCAGACCCGGACAGGGAAGCACCATATATTTT
- | TRBJ1-1 | TRBV19 | 14 | - | CASRDRGGNTEAFF | TGTGCCAGTAGAGACCGAGGGGGGAACACTGAAGCTTTCTTT
- | TRBJ2-5 | TRBV2 | 10 | - | CASSTETQYF | TGTGCCAGCAGTACAGAGACCCAGTACTTC
- | TRBJ2-5 | TRBV19 | 12 | - | CASSHHQETQYF | TGTGCCAGTAGTCACCACCAAGAGACCCAGTACTTC
- | TRBJ2-2 | TRBV7-2 | 15 | - | CASSRDSANTGELFF | TGTGCCAGCAGCAGAGACAGCGCGAACACCGGGGAGCTGTTTTTT
- | TRBJ2-5 | TRBV10-3 | 14 | TRBD2 | CAISGTAGEETQYF | TGTGCCATCAGTGGGACAGCGGGAGAAGAGACCCAGTACTTC
- | TRBJ1-1 | TRBV10-2 | 14 | - | CASSVRPMNTEAFF | TGCGCCAGCAGTGTCAGACCTATGAACACTGAAGCTTTCTTT
few | TRBJ1-5 | TRBV3-1/TRBV3-2 | 14 | TRBD1 | CASSPGTGTQPQHF | TGTGCCAGCAGCCCTGGGACAGGCACTCAGCCCCAGCATTTT
few | TRBJ2-7 | TRBV3-1/TRBV3-2 | 15 | - | CASSLTRTTSYEQYF | TGTGCCAGCAGCCTCACCAGGACAACATCCTACGAGCAGTACTTC
- | TRBJ2-7 | TRBV2 | 12 | - | CASSAGGYEQYF | TGTGCCAGCAGTGCTGGGGGATACGAGCAGTACTTC
- | TRBJ2-1 | TRBV19 | 20 | TRBD2 | CASSPPPGTSGSSSYNEQFF | TGTGCCAGTAGTCCTCCCCCCGGGACTAGCGGGAGCAGCTCCTACAATGAGCAGTTCTTC
- | TRBJ2-6 | TRBV2 | 15 | - | CASSVEKTGANVLTF | TGTGCCAGCAGTGTGGAGAAGACTGGGGCCAACGTCCTGACTTTC